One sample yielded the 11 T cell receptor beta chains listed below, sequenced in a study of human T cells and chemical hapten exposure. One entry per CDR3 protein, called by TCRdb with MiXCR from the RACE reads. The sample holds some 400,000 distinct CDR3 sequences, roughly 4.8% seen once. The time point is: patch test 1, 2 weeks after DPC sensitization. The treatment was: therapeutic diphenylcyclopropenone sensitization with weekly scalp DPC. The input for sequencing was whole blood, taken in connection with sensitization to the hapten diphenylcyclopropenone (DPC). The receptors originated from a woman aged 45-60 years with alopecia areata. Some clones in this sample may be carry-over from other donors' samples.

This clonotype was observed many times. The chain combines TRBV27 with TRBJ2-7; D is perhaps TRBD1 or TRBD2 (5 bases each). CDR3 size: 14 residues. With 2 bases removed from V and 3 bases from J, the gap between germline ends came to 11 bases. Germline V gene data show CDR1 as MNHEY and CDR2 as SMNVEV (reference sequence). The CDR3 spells CASSLTGTIYEQYF. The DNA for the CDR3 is TGTGCCAGCAGTTTAACCGGGACCATCTACGAGCAGTACTTC.

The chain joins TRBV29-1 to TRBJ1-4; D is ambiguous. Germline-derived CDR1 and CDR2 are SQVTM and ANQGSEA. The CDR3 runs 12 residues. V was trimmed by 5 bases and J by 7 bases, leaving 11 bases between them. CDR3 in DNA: TGCAGCGTTCGAGGGATAGGTGAAAAACTGTTTTTT. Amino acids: CSVRGIGEKLFF.

Here the CDR3 reads CASSPGSSGETQYF. CDR3 in DNA: TGCGCCAGCAGTCCCGGGTCTTCGGGAGAGACCCAGTACTTC. The rearrangement joins TRBV5-1 to TRBJ2-5; D gene unclear. This CDR3 comprises 14 residues. Germline CDR1 is SGHRS and CDR2 is YFSETQ. V lost 5 bases, J lost 4 bases, and 15 bases lay in between.

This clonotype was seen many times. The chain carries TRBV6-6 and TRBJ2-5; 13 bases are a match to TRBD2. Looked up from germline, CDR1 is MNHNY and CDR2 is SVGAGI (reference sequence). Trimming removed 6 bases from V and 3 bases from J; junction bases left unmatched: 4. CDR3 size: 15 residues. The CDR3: CASSHGLAGEETQYF. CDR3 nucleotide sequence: TGTGCCAGCAGCCACGGACTAGCGGGAGAAGAGACCCAGTACTTC.

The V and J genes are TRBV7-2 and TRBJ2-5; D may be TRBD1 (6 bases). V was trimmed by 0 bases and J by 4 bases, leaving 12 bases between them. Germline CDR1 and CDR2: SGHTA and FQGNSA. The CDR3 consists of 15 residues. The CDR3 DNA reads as TGTGCCAGCAGCTTAGCGTTAGTCAGGGGAGAGACCCAGTACTTC. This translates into CASSLALVRGETQYF.

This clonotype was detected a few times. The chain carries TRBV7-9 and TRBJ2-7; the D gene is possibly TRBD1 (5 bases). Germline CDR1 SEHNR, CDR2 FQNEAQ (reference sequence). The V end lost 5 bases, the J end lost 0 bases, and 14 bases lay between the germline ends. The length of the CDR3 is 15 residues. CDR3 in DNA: TGTGCCAGCAGCCCACGGACCGACAGCTCCTACGAGCAGTACTTC. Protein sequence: CASSPRTDSSYEQYF.

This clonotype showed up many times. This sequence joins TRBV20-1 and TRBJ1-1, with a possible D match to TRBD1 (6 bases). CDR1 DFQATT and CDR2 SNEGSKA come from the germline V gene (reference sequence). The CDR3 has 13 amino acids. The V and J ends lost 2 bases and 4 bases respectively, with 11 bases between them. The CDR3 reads CSARRGSITEAFF. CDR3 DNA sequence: TGCAGTGCTAGAAGGGGGAGCATCACTGAAGCTTTCTTT.

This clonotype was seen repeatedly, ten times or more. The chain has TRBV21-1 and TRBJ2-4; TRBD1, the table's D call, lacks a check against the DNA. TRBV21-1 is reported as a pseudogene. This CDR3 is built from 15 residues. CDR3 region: CASPPGPGGENIQYF. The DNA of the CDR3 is TGTGCCAGCCCTCCCGGCCCAGGGGGCGAAAACATTCAGTACTTC.

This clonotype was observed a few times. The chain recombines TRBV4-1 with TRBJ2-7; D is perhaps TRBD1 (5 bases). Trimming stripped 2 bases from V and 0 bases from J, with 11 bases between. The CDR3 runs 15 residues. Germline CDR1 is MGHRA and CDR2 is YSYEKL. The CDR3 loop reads CASSQTDISSYEQYF. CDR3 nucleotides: TGCGCCAGCAGCCAAACGGACATTTCCTCCTACGAGCAGTACTTC.

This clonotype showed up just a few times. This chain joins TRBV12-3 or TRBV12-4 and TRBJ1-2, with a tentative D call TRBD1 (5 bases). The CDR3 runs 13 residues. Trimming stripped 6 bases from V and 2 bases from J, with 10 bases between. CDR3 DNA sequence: TGTGCCAGCAGACAGACAGTAAACTATGGCTACACCTTC. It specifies CASRQTVNYGYTF.

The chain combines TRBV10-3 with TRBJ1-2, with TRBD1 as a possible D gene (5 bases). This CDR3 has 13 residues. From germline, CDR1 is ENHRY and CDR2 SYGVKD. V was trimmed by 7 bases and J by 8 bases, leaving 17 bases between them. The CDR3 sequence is CAITWSGEGGYTF. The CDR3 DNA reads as TGTGCCATCACTTGGTCGGGGGAAGGAGGCTACACCTTC.